The 25 T cell receptor beta chains below all came from one sample that was sequenced in a study of blood T cell repertoires in COVID-19. Clones were sequenced by immunoSEQ multiplex PCR, and TCRdb holds only the in-frame ones, with some missing. Of 85,000 to 130,000 clones listed, approximately 85% were seen once; the top ten hold under 7.5%. Sequencing was done on a sample of peripheral blood. The receptor set was obtained from a woman in her sixties with acute or convalescent COVID-19.

This clone appeared a few times. The rearrangement joins TRBV5-4 to TRBJ2-3, with D tentatively TRBD1 (6 bases). CDR1 SGHNT and CDR2 YYREEE come from the germline V gene (reference sequence). Trimming took 3 bases from V and 4 from J, leaving 12 bases between them. The CDR3 has 14 residues. CDR3 coding DNA: TGTGCCAGCAGCTCCAGGGGTCCGCCAGATACGCAGTATTTT. Protein sequence: CASSSRGPPDTQYF.

As DNA, the CDR3 is TGTGCCAGCATACAGGGGGTGAACACAGATACGCAGTATTTT. This codes for CASIQGVNTDTQYF. The gene calls are TRBV6-5 and TRBJ2-3; TRBD1 matches 8 bases. This CDR3 spans 14 amino acids. The V segment lost 7 bases and the J segment 2 bases; nucleotides outside the gene matches: 5. Per the germline V gene, CDR1 is MNHEY and CDR2 is SVGAGI.

The chain combines TRBV19 with TRBJ2-2, with D perhaps matching TRBD2 (5 bases). Trimming cost V 3 bases and J 6 bases, with 23 bases left between them. CDR3 size: 18 residues. Germline loops: CDR1 LNHDA, CDR2 SQIVND (reference sequence). CDR3 amino acids: CASSIHTARGRGAGELFF. The CDR3 nucleotides read TGTGCCAGTAGTATTCATACCGCGAGAGGGCGCGGCGCCGGGGAGCTGTTTTTT.

About this clone itself: Distinct nucleotide sequences in the sample also encode this CDR3. V gene TRBV3-1 (or the pseudogene TRBV3-2) combines with J gene TRBJ1-1; 7 bases fit TRBD1. Germline V gene sequence: CDR1 LGHDT, CDR2 YNNKEL (reference sequence). Trimming removed 6 bases from V and 5 bases from J; junction bases left unmatched: 3. This CDR3 has 12 amino acids. The CDR3 DNA reads TGTGCCAGCAGACAGGGGAGGACTGAAGCTTTCTTT. It translates to CASRQGRTEAFF.

The J gene is TRBJ2-5, the V gene TRBV11-3, with 7 bases that match TRBD2. V dropped 6 bases and J dropped 4; count of bases not matched to a gene: 11. From germline, CDR1 is SGHNT and CDR2 YENEEA. The CDR3 consists of 15 residues. CDR3 sequence (DNA): TGTGCCAGCAGTCATCCCGGGAGGCGCGGAGAGACCCAGTACTTC. Its protein product is CASSHPGRRGETQYF. The complete variable domain, with remaining parts taken from reference TRBV11-3 and TRBJ2-5, reads EAGVVQSPRYKIIEKKQPVAFWCNPISGHNTLYWYLQNLGQGPELLIRYENEEAVDDSQLPKDRFSAERLKGVDSTLKIQPAELGDSAVYLCASSHPGRRGETQYFGPGTRLLVL.

The chain combines TRBV19 with TRBJ1-5; tentatively, D is TRBD1 (5 bases). There are 14 residues in the CDR3. Deletions cut 3 bases from V and 2 bases from J, with 8 bases between. Looked up from germline, CDR1 is LNHDA and CDR2 is SQIVND (reference sequence). CDR3 sequence: CASSITGGNQPQHF. The CDR3, as DNA: TGTGCCAGTAGTATCACAGGCGGCAATCAGCCCCAGCATTTT.

V gene TRBV19 combines with J gene TRBJ2-2; 7 bases are shared with TRBD2. The CDR3 runs 14 residues. From germline, CDR1 is LNHDA and CDR2 SQIVND (reference sequence). V shed 9 bases, J shed 0 bases, and the junction held 4 bases outside the gene matches. The CDR3 loop reads CASGRNANTGELFF. DNA of the CDR3: TGTGCCAGCGGGAGGAACGCGAACACCGGGGAGCTGTTTTTT.

The chain is built from TRBV28 and TRBJ2-5, with a weak D call TRBD2 (6 bases). CDR3 length: 13 residues. Germline CDR1 is MDHEN and CDR2 is SYDVKM. V was clipped by 3 bases and J by 5 bases, with 10 bases between them. CDR3 protein: CASSLAGTETQYF. DNA for the CDR3: TGTGCCAGCAGTTTGGCGGGAACGGAGACCCAGTACTTC.

Only one count was recorded for this clone. This chain joins TRBV9 and TRBJ1-2; no reliable D call. The CDR3 runs 16 residues. Germline CDR1 reads SGDLS; CDR2 reads YYNGEE. The V and J ends lost 2 bases and 3 bases respectively, with 17 bases between them. CDR3 nucleotides: TGTGCCAGCAGCGTGGTGGGTGGAGGATTAGACTATGGCTACACCTTC. Amino acid sequence: CASSVVGGGLDYGYTF.

A few counts support this clone. V usage is TRBV7-9 and J usage is TRBJ2-5; perhaps TRBD2 as D (5 bases). Trimming took 8 bases from V and 0 from J, leaving 16 bases between them. The CDR3 is made up of 15 amino acids. CDR1 SEHNR and CDR2 FQNEAQ come from the germline V gene (reference sequence). CDR3 residues: CASVQAETHQETQYF. The CDR3 DNA sequence: TGTGCCAGCGTGCAAGCGGAAACTCACCAAGAGACCCAGTACTTC.

The chain employs TRBV28 and TRBJ2-5; 10 bases agree with TRBD1. Germline CDR1 is MDHEN and CDR2 is SYDVKM. The length of the CDR3 is 16 residues. V trimming: 5 bases; J trimming: 5 bases; junction bases outside the gene matches: 11. As DNA, the CDR3 is TGTGCCAGCAGTCGTACCGGGACAGGGGTCCCTGAGACCCAGTACTTC. This gives the protein CASSRTGTGVPETQYF.

The chain links TRBV28 to TRBJ1-1; D is perhaps TRBD1 (5 bases). Trimming stripped 6 bases from V and 8 bases from J, with 10 bases between. The V gene's germline CDR1 is MDHEN and CDR2 SYDVKM. CDR3 length: 11 residues. The CDR3 protein is CASRDQGEAFF. The CDR3 region has the DNA TGTGCCAGCAGAGACCAGGGCGAAGCTTTCTTT.

Here the CDR3 reads CASSLSVAGIYEQYF. The CDR3 nucleotides are TGTGCCAGCAGTTTATCGGTGGCAGGGATTTACGAGCAGTACTTC. This sequence joins TRBV27 and TRBJ2-7; D perhaps matches TRBD1 (5 bases). V gave up 0 bases and J gave up 4 bases, with 13 bases separating them. CDR1 MNHEY and CDR2 SMNVEV come from the germline V gene (reference sequence). The length of the CDR3 is 15 residues.

This chain links TRBV19 with TRBJ1-2, with 9 bases that match TRBD1. CDR3 length: 17 amino acids. V trimming: 5 bases; J trimming: 6 bases; junction bases outside the gene matches: 16. The V gene's germline CDR1 is LNHDA and CDR2 SQIVND (reference sequence). The CDR3 region is CASSARDRVWSANGYTF. The CDR3 coding sequence is TGTGCCAGTAGTGCCCGGGACAGGGTCTGGTCAGCAAATGGCTACACCTTC. Using reference TRBV19 and TRBJ1-2 for the parts outside the CDR3, the full variable domain is DGGITQSPKYLFRKEGQNVTLSCEQNLNHDAMYWYRQDPGQGLRLIYYSQIVNDFQKGDIAEGYSVSREKKESFPLTVTSAQKNPTAFYLCASSARDRVWSANGYTFGSGTRLTVV.

In nucleotides, the CDR3 is TGTGCCAGCAGTTTCTCGGGGGACAGTACTACCTACGAGCAGTACTTC. This sequence encodes CASSFSGDSTTYEQYF. This sequence joins TRBV6-6 and TRBJ2-7, with a possible D match to TRBD1 (7 bases). The V gene's germline CDR1 is MNHNY and CDR2 SVGAGI (reference sequence). This CDR3 has 16 residues. The V end was cut by 4 bases, the J end by 2 bases, with 18 bases between.

The J gene is TRBJ2-3, the V gene TRBV5-4; 9 bases line up with TRBD2. This CDR3 region has 16 residues. Germline V gene data show CDR1 as SGHNT and CDR2 as YYREEE (reference sequence). J lost 6 bases, V lost 0 bases, and 8 bases had no gene match. The CDR3 DNA is TGTGCCAGCAGCTTGGGACTAGCGGCGATCATCGATACGCAGTATTTT. It codes for CASSLGLAAIIDTQYF.

J is TRBJ2-3 and V is TRBV9; 7 nucleotides line up with TRBD2. There are 15 residues in the CDR3. Germline CDR1 SGDLS, CDR2 YYNGEE. The J segment lost 6 bases and the V segment lost 4 bases, leaving 11 bases of the junction unmatched. As DNA, the CDR3 is TGTGCCAGCAGCAAGGATGGACTAGAGGGGGATACGCAGTATTTT. This encodes CASSKDGLEGDTQYF. The variable domain in full, with the rest retrieved from reference TRBV9 and TRBJ2-3, is DSGVTQTPKHLITATGQRVTLRCSPRSGDLSVYWYQQSLDQGLQFLIQYYNGEERAKGNILERFSAQQFPDLHSELNLSSLELGDSALYFCASSKDGLEGDTQYFGPGTRLTVL.

The chain has TRBV5-8 and TRBJ2-5; 11 nucleotides line up with TRBD2. Germline CDR1 and CDR2: SGHTS and YDEGEE. V dropped 4 bases and J dropped 1; count of bases not matched to a gene: 9. The CDR3 is 17 amino acids. The DNA of the CDR3 is TGTGCCAGCAGCACGGGCAGACTAGCGGGGCCCCAAGAGACCCAGTACTTC. As protein: CASSTGRLAGPQETQYF.

This sequence joins TRBV30 and TRBJ1-2; D is perhaps TRBD1 (5 bases). V lost 2 bases and J 4 bases, leaving 14 bases between the germline ends. The CDR3 totals 14 residues. Germline V CDR1 and CDR2: GTSNPN, SVGIG (reference sequence). CDR3 in amino acids: CAWSTKGIPYGYTF. CDR3 DNA sequence: TGTGCCTGGAGTACTAAGGGGATCCCCTATGGCTACACCTTC.

The gene calls are TRBV19 and TRBJ2-3, with a tentative D call TRBD1 (5 bases). This CDR3 has 14 residues. The V and J ends lost 3 bases and 1 base respectively, with 8 bases between them. The germline V gene encodes CDR1 LNHDA and CDR2 SQIVND (reference sequence). CDR3 in amino acids: CASSMAGRTDTQYF. DNA of the CDR3: TGTGCCAGTAGTATGGCAGGGCGCACAGATACGCAGTATTTT.

The genes are TRBV6-5 and TRBJ2-7, with 8 bases lining up with TRBD1. CDR3 size: 11 residues. Trimming at V came to 9 bases and at J to 5 bases, leaving 3 bases not matched to a gene. Per germline, CDR1 MNHEY and CDR2 SVGAGI. For the CDR3, the DNA is TGTGCCAGTGGACAGGGCGACGAGCAGTACTTC. Its translation is CASGQGDEQYF.

In its sample, this clone was seen once. This chain joins TRBV25-1 and TRBJ2-5, with a tentative D call TRBD1 (5 bases). Germline V gene data show CDR1 as MGHDK and CDR2 as SYGVNS. V was pared by 1 base and J by 2 bases, with 11 bases between. This CDR3 spans 15 amino acids. CDR3 DNA: TGTGCCAGCAGTGAATGGTCAGGGTCTCAAGAGACCCAGTACTTC. Amino acids: CASSEWSGSQETQYF. The full variable domain, its missing parts supplied by reference TRBV25-1 and TRBJ2-5, is EADIYQTPRYLVIGTGKKITLECSQTMGHDKMYWYQQDPGMELHLIHYSYGVNSTEKGDLSSESTVSRIRTEHFPLTLESARPSHTSQYLCASSEWSGSQETQYFGPGTRLLVL.

This chain links TRBV5-1 with TRBJ2-5, with TRBD1 matching 8 bases. Germline V gene sequence: CDR1 SGHRS, CDR2 YFSETQ. V was clipped by 7 bases and J by 1 base; unmatched bases: 3. This CDR3 spans 13 amino acids. CDR3 coding DNA: TGCGCCAGCGCCACAGGGGGCCAAGAGACCCAGTACTTC. This gives the protein CASATGGQETQYF.

V is TRBV10-2 and J is TRBJ1-2, with TRBD1 as a possible D gene (6 bases). Germline-derived CDR1 and CDR2 are WSHSY and SAAADI. The V gene lost 5 bases and the J gene lost 3 bases, with 13 bases spanning the gap. This CDR3 is 14 amino acids long. The CDR3 sequence: CASSFTGKDYGYTF. Here the CDR3 DNA reads TGCGCCAGCAGTTTTACAGGGAAGGACTATGGCTACACCTTC.

This chain uses TRBV18 with TRBJ1-1; no clear D. The CDR3 length is 13 residues. CDR1 KGHSH and CDR2 LQKENI come from the germline V gene. V lost 5 bases and J 1 base, leaving 8 bases between the germline ends. CDR3 coding DNA: TGTGCCAGCTCAAACACAGCGAACACTGAAGCTTTCTTT. Translating gives CASSNTANTEAFF.